One sample yielded the 3 T cell receptor beta chains listed below, sequenced in a study of blood T cell repertoires in COVID-19. Profiling relied on immunoSEQ multiplex PCR, and the TCRdb table lists in-frame clones only, not all of them. The sample contains under 150,000 clones, around 89% of which appear only once. Sequenced material: peripheral blood. These receptors were taken from a middle-aged man with active or convalescent COVID-19.

This clone was seen a few times. The chain carries TRBV4-2 and TRBJ1-1; D might be TRBD1 (6 bases). The V end lost 3 bases, the J end lost 6 bases, and 11 bases lay between the germline ends. The CDR3 loop spans 13 amino acids. The germline V gene has CDR1 LGHNA and CDR2 YNFKEQ. CDR3 nucleotide sequence: TGTGCCAGCAGCCACCTTACAGGGCCTGAAGCTTTCTTT. As protein: CASSHLTGPEAFF.

The chain employs TRBV9 and TRBJ2-7; 8 positions match TRBD1. In germline, CDR1 is SGDLS, CDR2 YYNGEE. The CDR3 is 12 amino acids. V was pared by 3 bases and J by 7 bases, with 3 bases of the junction left unmatched. Here the CDR3 reads CASSATGGEQYF. The CDR3 DNA is TGTGCCAGCAGCGCAACAGGGGGGGAGCAGTACTTC.

The rearrangement joins TRBV12-5 to TRBJ2-2; 8 bases agree with TRBD2. The length of the CDR3 is 15 residues. J gave up 5 bases and V 5 bases, and 7 bases lay outside the gene matches. Looked up from germline, CDR1 is LGHNT and CDR2 is FRNRAP. In DNA, the CDR3 is TGTGCTAGTGGTCAGGGACTAGGGGTAACCGGGGAGCTGTTTTTT. This gives the protein CASGQGLGVTGELFF.